This TCR beta chain appears in the sequencing data of a study of beta chain features in type 1 diabetes. Study background: No patient-donor differences in age, gender, total cells or subset yield.

The junction had 5 bases not matched to a gene; V was cut back by 5 bases and J by 0 bases. This CDR3 spans 15 amino acids. CDR1 is SEHNR, CDR2 FQNEAQ, per germline (reference sequence). As every portion of the isolated RNA was reverse transcribed, the sequencing read expressed TCRB transcripts. Clones were read by immunoSEQ multiplex PCR, and TCRdb kept only the in-frame ones, dropping some. The sample carries about 150,000 clones, around 8.5% recorded once. In its sample, this clone was seen a few times. Material for sequencing was central memory CD4+ T cells from blood. V and J are TRBV7-9 and TRBJ2-3; 7 bases agree with TRBD1. The origin of this receptor is a man between 18 and 29 years old in good health. For the CDR3, the DNA is TGTGCCAGCAGCCAGGGGACAGTGAGCACAGATACGCAGTATTTT. Its translation is CASSQGTVSTDTQYF.